The entry below describes one T cell receptor (beta chain). The antigen it binds to is not known. No much larger clone is present one base from it, and per-base qualities are unavailable. CDR1 MNHNY and CDR2 SVGAGI are derived from the germline V gene (reference sequence). Spanning cysteine to phenylalanine, the CDR3 consists of 15 amino acids. Only the CDR3 region is kept as DNA, spanning 45 bases read in frame from base 1. V and J lose 2 bases and 0 bases, and a span of 9 bases separates them. The sample originates from a study of blood T cell repertoires in COVID-19 (dated by TCRdb to 2019 to 2021). Concerning the study at large: Samples covering the acute and convalescent phases of COVID-19 were provided by collaborators in the United States, Italy and Spain. The prospective study material was composed of cDNA or gDNA derived from T cells, B-cell-depleted T cells, or PBMCs. Deeply sampled blood TCRbeta repertoires from subjects exposed to, actively infected with, or recovered from COVID-19 were included in the dataset. The repertoires were made available in a free public database intended to serve as a resource for research on the immune response to SARS-CoV-2. The samples were drawn from the first 160 participants of the ongoing ImmuneRACE study and from 1,254 subjects provided by 6 global collaborators. Nearly every sample came with metadata listing a de-identified subject ID, COVID-19 status, age in years and sex. HLA class I and class II types, where available, came from metadata supplied by the sample provider rather than from assay-based typing. Findings and caveats that apply to the study as a whole: The amount of clinical and demographic metadata varied by source and participant and was provided uncurated.

Collaborating institutions collected whole blood in K2EDTA tubes following their own protocols. For TCRbeta analysis, collaborators shipped samples as frozen whole blood, isolated PBMCs, or DNA extracted from either of those sample types. TCRbeta CDR3 regions were amplified from genomic DNA by means of the immunoSEQ Assay, a bias-controlled multiplex PCR. On the authors' methods: Within the assay, amplification of reference gene primers was used to estimate how many nucleated cells each sample contained. Sequence reads were collapsed and filtered to measure the absolute abundance of every unique TCRbeta CDR3 rearrangement. For each sample, productive Simpson clonality was calculated by taking the square root of Simpson's diversity index across productive rearrangements. Held by TCRdb, this immuneACCESS table contains in-frame sequences only and omits some clones. Under half of the omission traces to an unresolved V gene where checked; the cause of the rest is unknown. V and J calls and clone size are those listed in that table; D and trimming were worked out from the DNA. This sample comprises 25,000 or so clones, 90% of them detected only once. Approximately 11% of the sample is held by the ten biggest clonotypes.

The rearrangement joined TRBV6-6 to TRBJ2-3; no confident D gene assignment can be made. The receptor was isolated from an older man with acute or convalescent COVID-19. Sequencing was performed on peripheral blood. This receptor has the CDR3 CASSYTEPSTDTQYF. The nucleotide sequence is given as TGTGCCAGCAGTTACACCGAGCCAAGCACAGATACGCAGTATTTT.